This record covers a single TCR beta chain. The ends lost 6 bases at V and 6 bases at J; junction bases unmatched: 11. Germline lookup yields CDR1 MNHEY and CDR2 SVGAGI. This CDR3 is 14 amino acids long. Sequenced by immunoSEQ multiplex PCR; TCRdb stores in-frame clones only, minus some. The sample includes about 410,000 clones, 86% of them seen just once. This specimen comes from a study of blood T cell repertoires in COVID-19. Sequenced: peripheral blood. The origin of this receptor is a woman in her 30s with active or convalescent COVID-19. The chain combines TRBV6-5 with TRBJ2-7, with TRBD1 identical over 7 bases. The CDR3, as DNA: TGTGCCAGCAGGCAAGATGACAGGGTTGGCGAGCAGTACTTC. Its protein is CASRQDDRVGEQYF.